This T cell receptor (beta chain) appears in the sequencing data of a study of lymphopenia after photon versus proton radiotherapy. Method: immunoSEQ multiplex PCR; TCRdb's copy keeps in-frame clones and lacks some. The data contain 150,000 to 200,000 clones, around nine tenths of them singletons. CDR3 size: 18 residues. The ends were cut back, 5 bases at V and 3 bases at J, with 25 bases in the middle. The germline gives CDR1 SGHVS, CDR2 FQNEAQ. Sequencing was performed on peripheral blood, taken from a patient treated with photon-based radiotherapy. The receptor's source is a man aged 45 to 65 with gastric cancer. The chain joins TRBV7-8 to TRBJ1-1; tentative D call: TRBD1 (6 bases). CDR3 nucleotides: TGTGCCAGCAGCCCTGCAAGTTGGACCCCGGAGGGGGACACTGAAGCTTTCTTT. Its protein product is CASSPASWTPEGDTEAFF. Filled out from reference TRBV7-8 and TRBJ1-1, the complete variable domain reads GAGVSQSPRYKVAKRGQDVALRCDPISGHVSLFWYQQALGQGPEFLTYFQNEAQLDKSGLPSDRFFAERPEGSVSTLKIQRTQQEDSAVYLCASSPASWTPEGDTEAFFGQGTRLTVV.